The rows below give T cell receptor beta chains drawn from one sample of a study of blood T cell repertoires in COVID-19. Libraries were prepared by immunoSEQ multiplex PCR; TCRdb keeps only in-frame clonotypes and omits some of them. The data contain about 50,000 clones, around 78% of them singletons. The sequenced material came from peripheral blood. The receptors stem from a human donor in a cohort sampled during active COVID-19. The CDR3 runs from the conserved cysteine through the conserved F or W.

v_call: TRBV7-9
cdr3_length: 14
j_call: TRBJ1-1
cdr3_aa: CASSLFLTANEAFF

v_call: TRBV6-5
cdr3_length: 12
j_call: TRBJ1-5
cdr3_aa: CASRQGNQPQHF

v_call: TRBV24-1
cdr3_length: 14
j_call: TRBJ2-3
cdr3_aa: CATSDWASTDTQYF

v_call: TRBV9
cdr3_length: 16
j_call: TRBJ2-7
cdr3_aa: CASSVSVTSGAYEQYF

v_call: TRBV19
cdr3_length: 14
j_call: TRBJ2-7
cdr3_aa: CASSRLAGGYEQYF

v_call: TRBV18
cdr3_length: 15
j_call: TRBJ1-5
cdr3_aa: CASSYGTDLNQPQHF

v_call: TRBV6-5
cdr3_length: 15
j_call: TRBJ2-7
cdr3_aa: CASRTRGAGMYEQYF

v_call: TRBV5-1
cdr3_length: 17
j_call: TRBJ2-2
cdr3_aa: CASSHIGQGGASGELFF

v_call: TRBV6-1
cdr3_length: 17
j_call: TRBJ2-5
cdr3_aa: CASSASAGLAEQETQYF

v_call: TRBV5-4
cdr3_length: 12
j_call: TRBJ1-1
cdr3_aa: CASSPRNTEAFF

v_call: TRBV5-5
cdr3_length: 16
j_call: TRBJ1-5
cdr3_aa: CASSTRGGESNQPQHF

v_call: TRBV24-1
cdr3_length: 13
j_call: TRBJ1-1
cdr3_aa: CATSDSTRAEAFF

v_call: TRBV3-1/TRBV3-2
cdr3_length: 15
j_call: TRBJ1-6
cdr3_aa: CASSQAADRGSPLHF

v_call: TRBV5-4
cdr3_length: 15
j_call: TRBJ2-7
cdr3_aa: CASSPGLFQSYEQYF

v_call: TRBV10-3
cdr3_length: 13
j_call: TRBJ1-1
cdr3_aa: CAIGGQGATEAFF

v_call: TRBV23-1
cdr3_length: 13
j_call: TRBJ2-6
cdr3_aa: CASSPSGANVLTF

v_call: TRBV7-2
cdr3_length: 14
j_call: TRBJ2-7
cdr3_aa: CASSPTGSGNEQYF

v_call: TRBV5-6
cdr3_length: 16
j_call: TRBJ1-2
cdr3_aa: CASSRPEGQAIYGYTF

v_call: TRBV7-2
cdr3_length: 14
j_call: TRBJ2-7
cdr3_aa: CASSQGQGSYEQYF

v_call: TRBV12-3/TRBV12-4
cdr3_length: 12
j_call: TRBJ1-2
cdr3_aa: CASSYRGGGYTF

v_call: TRBV4-1
cdr3_length: 13
j_call: TRBJ1-1
cdr3_aa: CASSQARNTEAFF

v_call: TRBV3-1/TRBV3-2
cdr3_length: 14
j_call: TRBJ2-7
cdr3_aa: CASSLGDRYYEQYF

v_call: TRBV25-1
cdr3_length: 14
j_call: TRBJ1-2
cdr3_aa: CASSPPDSSFGYTF

v_call: TRBV29-1
cdr3_length: 13
j_call: TRBJ2-2
cdr3_aa: CSVTGTGAGELFF

v_call: TRBV28
cdr3_length: 12
j_call: TRBJ2-7
cdr3_aa: CASRTGSYEQYF

v_call: TRBV24-1
cdr3_length: 13
j_call: TRBJ2-1
cdr3_aa: CATSEDSYNEQFF

v_call: TRBV5-5
cdr3_length: 17
j_call: TRBJ2-6
cdr3_aa: CASSLVWDRSGANVLTF

v_call: TRBV4-3
cdr3_length: 13
j_call: TRBJ2-7
cdr3_aa: CASSGRGGNEQYF

v_call: TRBV19
cdr3_length: 15
j_call: TRBJ1-5
cdr3_aa: CASSLPGGSDQPQHF

v_call: TRBV10-3
cdr3_length: 18
j_call: TRBJ1-3
cdr3_aa: CAIKHTDSSMSSGNTIYF

v_call: TRBV9
cdr3_length: 16
j_call: TRBJ2-5
cdr3_aa: CASSVGASGEQETQYF

v_call: TRBV11-2
cdr3_length: 16
j_call: TRBJ2-5
cdr3_aa: CASSELGQNLQETQYF

v_call: TRBV5-4
cdr3_length: 14
j_call: TRBJ2-1
cdr3_aa: CASSVTGTMNEQFF

v_call: TRBV12-3/TRBV12-4
cdr3_length: 12
j_call: TRBJ1-1
cdr3_aa: CASSLREGEAFF

v_call: TRBV28
cdr3_length: 15
j_call: TRBJ2-7
cdr3_aa: CASSFWGRSSYEQYF

v_call: TRBV20-1
cdr3_length: 11
j_call: TRBJ1-2
cdr3_aa: CSAPTGEGYTF

v_call: TRBV10-3
cdr3_length: 16
j_call: TRBJ2-2
cdr3_aa: CAISAIQGAGTGELFF

v_call: TRBV6-2/TRBV6-3
cdr3_length: 16
j_call: TRBJ2-7
cdr3_aa: CASSYLLGPSGNEQYF

v_call: TRBV19
cdr3_length: 16
j_call: TRBJ1-4
cdr3_aa: CASSLLGRATNEKLFF

v_call: TRBV19
cdr3_length: 13
j_call: TRBJ1-2
cdr3_aa: CASCRAVSYGYTF

v_call: TRBV9
cdr3_length: 15
j_call: TRBJ2-3
cdr3_aa: CASSVVGGSTDTQYF

v_call: TRBV19
cdr3_length: 15
j_call: TRBJ2-1
cdr3_aa: CATTRLGTAYNEQFF

v_call: TRBV20-1
cdr3_length: 10
j_call: TRBJ1-2
cdr3_aa: CSARFLGYTF

v_call: TRBV19
cdr3_length: 17
j_call: TRBJ2-2
cdr3_aa: CASSITSGSFGTGELFF

v_call: TRBV28
cdr3_length: 13
j_call: TRBJ2-7
cdr3_aa: CASRQTGPYEQYF

v_call: TRBV19
cdr3_length: 16
j_call: TRBJ1-5
cdr3_aa: CASSQPGEALNQPQHF

v_call: TRBV11-2
cdr3_length: 15
j_call: TRBJ2-7
cdr3_aa: CASSLDRGGQPRQYF

v_call: TRBV29-1
cdr3_length: 13
j_call: TRBJ1-1
cdr3_aa: CSVLVQGGTEAFF

v_call: TRBV4-1
cdr3_length: 13
j_call: TRBJ1-6
cdr3_aa: CASSQDFSSPLHF

v_call: TRBV6-5
cdr3_length: 15
j_call: TRBJ1-2
cdr3_aa: CASSYSTGKNYGYTF

v_call: TRBV27
cdr3_length: 14
j_call: TRBJ1-4
cdr3_aa: CASPPWLHYEKLFF

v_call: TRBV4-2
cdr3_length: 18
j_call: TRBJ1-6
cdr3_aa: CASSQDQTGSSYNSPLHF

v_call: TRBV6-5
cdr3_length: 13
j_call: TRBJ2-1
cdr3_aa: CASRSLSYNEQFF

v_call: TRBV6-2/TRBV6-3
cdr3_length: 14
j_call: TRBJ1-1
cdr3_aa: CASSRGGRNTEAFF